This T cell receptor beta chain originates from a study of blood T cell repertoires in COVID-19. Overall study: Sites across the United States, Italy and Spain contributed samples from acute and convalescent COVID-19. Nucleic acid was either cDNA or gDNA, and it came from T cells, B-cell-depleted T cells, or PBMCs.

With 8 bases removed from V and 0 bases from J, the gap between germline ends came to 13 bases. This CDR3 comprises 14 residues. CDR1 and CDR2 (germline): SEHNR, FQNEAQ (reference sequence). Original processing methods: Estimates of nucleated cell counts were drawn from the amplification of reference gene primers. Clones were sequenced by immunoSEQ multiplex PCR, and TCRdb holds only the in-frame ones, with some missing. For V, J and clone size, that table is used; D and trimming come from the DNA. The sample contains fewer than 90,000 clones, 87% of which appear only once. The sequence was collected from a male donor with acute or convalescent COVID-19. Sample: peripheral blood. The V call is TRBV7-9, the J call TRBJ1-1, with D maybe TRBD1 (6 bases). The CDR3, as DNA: TGTGCCAGCCGGATTGGGGACATGAACACTGAAGCTTTCTTT. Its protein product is CASRIGDMNTEAFF. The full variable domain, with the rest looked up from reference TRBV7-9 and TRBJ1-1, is DTGVSQNPRHKITKRGQNVTFRCDPISEHNRLYWYRQTLGQGPEFLTYFQNEAQLEKSRLLSDRFSAERPKGSFSTLEIQRTEQGDSAMYLCASRIGDMNTEAFFGQGTRLTVV.